This T cell receptor (beta chain) was identified during a study of blood T cell repertoires in COVID-19. The germline V and J ends were trimmed by 8 bases and 0 bases, with 12 bases remaining between them. The CDR3 loop spans 14 amino acids. CDR1 WNHNN and CDR2 SYGVQD come from the germline V gene (reference sequence). Generated by immunoSEQ multiplex PCR, the TCRdb table keeps only in-frame clones and is missing some. Of about 130,000 clones listed, less than 90% are singletons. This clone was picked up one time. Material: PBMCs or T cells enriched from blood (not recorded which). The chain recombines TRBV10-1 with TRBJ2-3; tentative D call: TRBD2 (6 bases). The sequence was obtained from a woman between 45 and 65 years old who had recovered from COVID-19. The CDR3 DNA is TGCGCCAGCGGCGGGGCCTCTAGCACAGATACGCAGTATTTT. Translated, it gives CASGGASSTDTQYF.